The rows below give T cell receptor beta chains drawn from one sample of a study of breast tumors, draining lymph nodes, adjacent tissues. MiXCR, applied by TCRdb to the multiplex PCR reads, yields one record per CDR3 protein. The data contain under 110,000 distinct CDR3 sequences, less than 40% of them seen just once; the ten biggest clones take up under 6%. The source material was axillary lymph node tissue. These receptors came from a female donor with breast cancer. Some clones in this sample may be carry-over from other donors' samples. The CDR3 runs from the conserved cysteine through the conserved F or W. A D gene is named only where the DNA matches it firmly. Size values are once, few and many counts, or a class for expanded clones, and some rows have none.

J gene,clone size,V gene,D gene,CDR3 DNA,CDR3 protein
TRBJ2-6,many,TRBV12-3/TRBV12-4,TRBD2,TGTGCCAGCAGTCTGCTAGCGGGGGGACTTGGTGGGGCCAACGTCCTGACTTTC,CASSLLAGGLGGANVLTF
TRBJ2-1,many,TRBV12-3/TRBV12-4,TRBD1,TGTGCCAGCTCGACAGGGGGCTATTCCTACAATGAGCAGTTCTTC,CASSTGGYSYNEQFF
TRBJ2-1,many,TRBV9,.,TGTGCCAGCAGCGCTATGATCTCCTACAATGAGCAGTTCTTC,CASSAMISYNEQFF
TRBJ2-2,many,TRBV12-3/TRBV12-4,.,TGTGCCAGCAGTTCTCAGGGGACCGGGGAGCTGTTTTTT,CASSSQGTGELFF
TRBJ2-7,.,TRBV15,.,TGTGCCACCAGCAGTCGCCCCGGGGCAGGGACTTACGAGCAGTACTTC,CATSSRPGAGTYEQYF
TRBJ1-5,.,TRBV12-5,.,TGTGCTAGTGGTTTGGCCACGGCTGCTTGGACGGGGCATAGCGATCAGCCCCAGCATTTT,CASGLATAAWTGHSDQPQHF
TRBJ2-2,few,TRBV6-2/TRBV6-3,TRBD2,TGTGCCAGCGGCTTAGCGGGGGGACTATACACCGGGGAGCTGTTTTTT,CASGLAGGLYTGELFF
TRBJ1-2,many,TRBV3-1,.,TGTGCCAGCAGCCAAGAGGGTGGCTACACCTTC,CASSQEGGYTF
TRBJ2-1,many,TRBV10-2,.,TGCGCCAGCAGTGACTGGCGGGGTACCTCCTACAATGAGCAGTTCTTC,CASSDWRGTSYNEQFF
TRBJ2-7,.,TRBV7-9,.,TGTGCCAGCACCTTTGTCAGGAGCGAGCAGTACTTC,CASTFVRSEQYF
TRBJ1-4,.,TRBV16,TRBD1,TGTGCCAGCAGCCACCTAATACAGGGGATGGGGACTAATGAAAAACTGTTTTTT,CASSHLIQGMGTNEKLFF
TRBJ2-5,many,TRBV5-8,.,TGTGCCAGCAGCTTGAGGGGACTCCGAGAGACCCAGTACTTC,CASSLRGLRETQYF
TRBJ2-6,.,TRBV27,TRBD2,TGTGCCAGCAGTTCGCCGGGCAGCGGGGGGATGTATGGGGCCAACGTCCTGACTTTC,CASSSPGSGGMYGANVLTF
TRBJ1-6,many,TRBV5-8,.,TGTGCCAGCAGCTTGGGGGCCAAGGGACATTCACCCCTCCACTTT,CASSLGAKGHSPLHF
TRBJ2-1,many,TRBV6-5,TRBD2,TGTGCCAGCAGAACGGGACTAGCGGTTTACAATGAGCAGTTCTTC,CASRTGLAVYNEQFF
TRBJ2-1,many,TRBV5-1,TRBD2,TGCGCCAGCAGCTTAGAAGCGGGAGAGCAGCTCTTC,CASSLEAGEQLF
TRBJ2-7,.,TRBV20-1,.,TGCAGTGCTAGCCGGAGCCGTAGCTCCTCCCCCTACGAGCAGTACTTC,CSASRSRSSSPYEQYF
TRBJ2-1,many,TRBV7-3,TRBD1,TGTGCCAGCAGCTTAAAGGGGACAGGGGATGAGCAGTTCTTC,CASSLKGTGDEQFF
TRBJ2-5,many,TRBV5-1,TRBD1,TGCGCCAGCAGCCCAATGACAGGGGAAGGGGAGACCCAGTACTTC,CASSPMTGEGETQYF
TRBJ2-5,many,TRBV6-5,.,TGTGCCAGCAGCGGGGCTGGAGAGACCCAGTACTTC,CASSGAGETQYF
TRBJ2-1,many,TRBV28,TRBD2,TGTGCCAGCAGCACCAGGGCTAGCGGGAGGGCGTATGAGCAGTTCTTC,CASSTRASGRAYEQFF
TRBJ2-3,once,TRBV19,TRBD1,TGTGCCAGTAGTATCGGACAGGCAGATACGCAGTATTTT,CASSIGQADTQYF
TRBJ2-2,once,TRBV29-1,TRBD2,TGCAGCGGGGGGACTAGCGGGGAGCTGTTTTTT,CSGGTSGELFF
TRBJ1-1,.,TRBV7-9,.,TGTGCCAGCAGCTCAGGACAAATTGAAGCTCTCTTT,CASSSGQIEALF
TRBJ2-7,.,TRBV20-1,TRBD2,TGCAGTGCTCGGTCCGGGACTAGCGGGAGTAAGGACGAGCAGTACTTC,CSARSGTSGSKDEQYF
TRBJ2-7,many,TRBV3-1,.,TGTGCCAGCAGCCAAGCTCAAGCGACCAACTACGAGCAGTACTTC,CASSQAQATNYEQYF
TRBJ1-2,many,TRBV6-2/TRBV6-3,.,TGTGCCAGCAGTCACGTCCCCGATGGCTACACCTTC,CASSHVPDGYTF
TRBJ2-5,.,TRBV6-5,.,TGTGCCAGCAGCCCCAACAGCTATGACGAGACCCAGTACTTC,CASSPNSYDETQYF
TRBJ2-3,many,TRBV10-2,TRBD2,TGCGCCAGCAGGGACCGAGCGGGAGGGAAAACAGATACGCAGTATTTT,CASRDRAGGKTDTQYF
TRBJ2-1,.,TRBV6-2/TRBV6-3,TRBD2,TGTGCCAGCAGTTACGTCGCGGGGGGGGCCTACAATGAGCAGTTCTTC,CASSYVAGGAYNEQFF
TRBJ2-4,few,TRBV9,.,TGTGCCAGCAGCGTAGCTACTTGGGGGAACATTCAGTACTTC,CASSVATWGNIQYF